These 8 T cell receptor beta chains share one sample of origin, sequenced in a study of shared clonotypes between healthy human individuals (dated by TCRdb to 2018 to 2021). For the CD8 naive samples, CD45RO-negative cells were positively selected for CCR7, yielding a CD45RA+CCR7+ population from which TemRA cells were excluded. The library was produced with the immunoSEQ multiplex PCR assay. Imported from immuneACCESS, the table was reduced by TCRdb to in-frame sequences with V and J called. These copies leave out some clones; in studies compared against another copy, an unresolved V gene accounts for under half, and the cause of the remainder is not known. For this sample there are about 2 million clones; approximately 94% appear just once. Clones ranked in the top ten supply 0.9% to 1.3% of the sample. The sample comprised naive CD8+ T cells sorted from blood. The cell subset or site label, as the study defines it: CD45RA+CCR7+. Source of these receptors: a man younger than 35 in good health.

DNA for the CDR3: TGTGCCAGCAGAACAACAGGGAACCCTAGGGATGAGCAGTTCTTC. Amino acids: CASRTTGNPRDEQFF. The chain links TRBV11-1 to TRBJ2-1; a weak D match, TRBD1 (6 bases). Germline values: CDR1 SGHAT, CDR2 FQDESV (reference sequence). This CDR3 is 15 amino acids long. V lost 6 bases, J lost 8 bases, and 20 bases lay in between.

V and J are TRBV5-1 and TRBJ1-6, with 7 bases fitting TRBD1. J gave up 0 bases and V 2 bases, and 8 bases lay outside the gene matches. This CDR3 has 18 residues. The germline V gene has CDR1 SGHRS and CDR2 YFSETQ. CDR3 protein: CASSFRDSWSSYNSPLHF. The CDR3 region has the DNA TGCGCCAGCAGCTTCCGGGACAGCTGGAGCTCCTATAATTCACCCCTCCACTTT.

The chain employs TRBV10-3 and TRBJ2-7; 7 nucleotides match TRBD1. CDR3 length equals 15 residues. CDR1 is ENHRY, CDR2 SYGVKD, per germline. V shed 0 bases, J shed 2 bases, and the junction held 4 bases outside the gene matches. CDR3 nucleotides: TGTGCCATCAGTGAGTCAAGGACAGGAACCTACGAGCAGTACTTC. This gives the protein CAISESRTGTYEQYF.

V is TRBV2 and J is TRBJ2-7; 8 nucleotides match TRBD2. The CDR3 spans 15 residues. With V trimmed by 0 bases and J by 1 base, 2 bases remained unmatched. Germline V gives CDR1 SNHLY, CDR2 FYNNEI. CDR3 DNA sequence: TGTGCCAGCAGTGAAGCTGGCGGGGGGTCCTACGAGCAGTACTTC. Translated: CASSEAGGGSYEQYF. The entire variable domain, with the rest obtained from reference TRBV2 and TRBJ2-7, is as follows: EPEVTQTPSHQVTQMGQEVILRCVPISNHLYFYWYRQILGQKVEFLVSFYNNEISEKSEIFDDQFSVERPDGSNFTLKIRSTKLEDSAMYFCASSEAGGGSYEQYFGPGTRLTVT.

The chain joins TRBV4-1 to TRBJ2-7; 7 bases fit TRBD2. V was pared by 3 bases and J by 1 base, with 12 bases of the junction left unmatched. The CDR3 extends over 17 amino acids. Germline V gives CDR1 MGHRA, CDR2 YSYEKL. CDR3 in amino acids: CASSQGSGASVSYEQYF. CDR3 DNA sequence: TGCGCCAGCAGCCAGGGAAGCGGGGCTAGCGTTTCCTACGAGCAGTACTTC.

This sequence joins TRBV7-9 and TRBJ2-5; TRBD1 agrees at 7 bases. CDR1 and CDR2 (germline): SEHNR, FQNEAQ (reference sequence). Trimming took 2 bases from V and 6 from J; bases not matched to a gene: 9. This CDR3 has 15 residues. The CDR3 DNA sequence: TGTGCCAGCAGCTTACAGTTAGGGGGCGCAAAGACCCAGTACTTC. Its translation: CASSLQLGGAKTQYF.

Comment on this clone: Other DNA variants within this sample encode the same CDR3. The chain recombines TRBV4-1 with TRBJ2-2; the D is unclear. Germline CDR1 is MGHRA and CDR2 is YSYEKL. The CDR3 length is 11 residues. V was shortened by 5 bases and J by 5 bases, with 3 bases between the two germline ends. In DNA form, the CDR3 reads TGCGCCAGCAGCGAAACCGGGGAGCTGTTTTTT. Protein product: CASSETGELFF.

This chain joins TRBV4-1 and TRBJ2-1; the match to TRBD2 covers 7 bases. The CDR3 loop spans 15 amino acids. The ends lost 0 bases at V and 5 bases at J; junction bases unmatched: 4. Germline-derived CDR1 and CDR2 are MGHRA and YSYEKL. CDR3 coding DNA: TGCGCCAGCAGCCAAGAACGCCTAGCGGACAATGAGCAGTTCTTC. Residues: CASSQERLADNEQFF.